This T cell receptor beta chain was obtained from a study of control samples from healthy donors and cancer patients. Germline values: CDR1 SEHNR, CDR2 FQNEAQ (reference sequence). V lost 5 bases and J lost 1, with 11 bases in between. The CDR3 runs to 14 residues. Sequenced by immunoSEQ multiplex PCR; TCRdb stores in-frame clones only, minus some. The sample holds 150,000 or so clones, around 93% seen once. Sequencing input: blood. This clonotype was obtained from a woman between 45 and 60 years old in good health. This chain joins TRBV7-9 and TRBJ1-1; D perhaps matches TRBD1 (5 bases). The CDR3 reads CASSPGVPNTEAFF. In DNA, the CDR3 is TGTGCCAGCAGCCCGGGGGTCCCGAACACTGAAGCTTTCTTT. Based on the CDR3 plus reference TRBV7-9 and TRBJ1-1, the full variable domain is DTGVSQNPRHKITKRGQNVTFRCDPISEHNRLYWYRQTLGQGPEFLTYFQNEAQLEKSRLLSDRFSAERPKGSFSTLEIQRTEQGDSAMYLCASSPGVPNTEAFFGQGTRLTVV.